One TCR beta chain is described in this entry. The record originates from a study of blood T cell repertoires in COVID-19. At the level of the study: From the United States, Italy and Spain came samples of acute and convalescent COVID-19. In each case, the material was cDNA or gDNA derived from T cells, B-cell-depleted T cells, or PBMCs.

The authors' processing: Amplification of reference gene primers provided the estimated nucleated cell counts. Clones were sequenced by immunoSEQ multiplex PCR, and TCRdb holds only the in-frame ones, with some missing. The D gene and trimming were derived from the DNA, and the V and J assignments and clone size from that table. The data contain about 120,000 clones, roughly 78% of them singletons. Per germline, CDR1 SGHRS and CDR2 YFSETQ. The CDR3 totals 13 residues. The V and J ends lost 4 bases and 4 bases respectively, with 8 bases between them. This TCR came from a man aged 55-75 years with active or convalescent COVID-19. V is TRBV5-1 and J is TRBJ2-2; no clear D. Sequenced: peripheral blood. Here the CDR3 DNA reads TGCGCCAGCAGCCCCATGTTCACCGGGGAGCTGTTTTTT. Amino acids: CASSPMFTGELFF.